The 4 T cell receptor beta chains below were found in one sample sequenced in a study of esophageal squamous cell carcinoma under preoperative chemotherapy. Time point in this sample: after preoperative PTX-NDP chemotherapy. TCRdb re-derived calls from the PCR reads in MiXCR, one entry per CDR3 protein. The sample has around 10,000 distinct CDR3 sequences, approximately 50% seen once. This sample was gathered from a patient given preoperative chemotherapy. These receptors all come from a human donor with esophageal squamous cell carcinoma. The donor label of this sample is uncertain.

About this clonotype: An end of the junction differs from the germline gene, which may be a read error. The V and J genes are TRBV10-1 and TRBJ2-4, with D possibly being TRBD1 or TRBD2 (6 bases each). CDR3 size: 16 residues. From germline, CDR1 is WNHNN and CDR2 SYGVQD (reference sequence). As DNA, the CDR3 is TGCGCCAGCAGGGGGAAGGGGGAGGTAGACAAAAACACTCAGTACTTC. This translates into CASRGKGEVDKNTQYF.

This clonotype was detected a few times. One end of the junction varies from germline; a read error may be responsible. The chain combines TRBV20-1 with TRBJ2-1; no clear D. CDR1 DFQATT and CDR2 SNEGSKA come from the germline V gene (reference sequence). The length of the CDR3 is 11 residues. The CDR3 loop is CSVRPGETQFF. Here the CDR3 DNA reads TGCAGTGTTAGACCCGGAGAGACCCAGTTCTTC.

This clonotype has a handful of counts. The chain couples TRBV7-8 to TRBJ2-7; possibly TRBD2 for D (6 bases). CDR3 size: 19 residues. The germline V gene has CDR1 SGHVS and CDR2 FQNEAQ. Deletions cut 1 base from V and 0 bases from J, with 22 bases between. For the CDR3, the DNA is TGTGCCAGCAGCTTAGGTACTAGCCGGTGGAGCGCCCCCTCCTACGAGCAGTACTTC. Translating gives CASSLGTSRWSAPSYEQYF.

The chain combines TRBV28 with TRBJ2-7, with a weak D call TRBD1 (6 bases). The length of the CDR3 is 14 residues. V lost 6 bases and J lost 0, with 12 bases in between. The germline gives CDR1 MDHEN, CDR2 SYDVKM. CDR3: CASRIGGGSYEQYF. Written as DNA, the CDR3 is TGTGCCAGCAGAATTGGGGGCGGCTCCTACGAGCAGTACTTC.